This T cell receptor (beta chain) came from a study of T cell repertoires in cytomegalovirus infection. Study as a whole: Evidence of both CMV infection and a matching HLA type came from public TCR beta signatures. Study observations and caveats: Carriers of CMV plus the relevant HLA were identified by cumulative public TCR beta family frequency. Dominating the ex vivo response were HLA-C-restricted CMV-specific TCR beta clonotypes.

TCRdb re-called the reads with MiXCR, one entry per CDR3 protein. The repertoire holds tens of thousands of distinct CDR3 sequences, with around 18% as singletons. Details on this clonotype: Its antigen is not known.

The sequence derives from a human donor in good health (CMV status not recorded). Some clones in this sample may be carry-over from other donors' samples. Here the sequenced sample was CD8+ T cells from cultured PBMCs, taken from culture after CMV antigen stimulation.

CDR3 coding DNA: TGTGCCAGCAGCGGGACAGGGGCCGGAAACACCATATATTTT. Encoded protein: CASSGTGAGNTIYF. The chain carries TRBV11-2 and TRBJ1-3; TRBD1 matches at 10 bases. Per germline, CDR1 SGHAT and CDR2 FQNNGV. Trimming at V came to 5 bases and at J to 4 bases, leaving 2 bases not matched to a gene. CDR3 size: 14 residues.